A single sample gave rise to the 15 T cell receptor beta chains below, sequenced in a study of blood T cells in healthy people across ages. Alongside a J-beta primer mix, a sample-barcoded 5' primer served in a second PCR lasting 7 to 11 cycles. TCRdb used MiXCR to reprocess the 5' RACE reads, holding one entry per CDR3 protein. The sample has 750,000 to 1,000,000 distinct CDR3 sequences; almost 30% are singletons. This sample was also put to use in a study of T cells of mothers and their children.

The sample comprised blood. Receptors originate from a woman aged 40 to 55 in good health.

The chain has TRBV28 and TRBJ2-7; D gene uncertain. The CDR3 has 14 residues. Germline-derived CDR1 and CDR2 are MDHEN and SYDVKM. The V gene lost 2 bases and the J gene lost 6 bases, with 14 bases spanning the gap. The CDR3 sequence is CASSLSGSVLEQYF. In DNA, the CDR3 is TGTGCCAGCAGTTTAAGTGGATCCGTCCTCGAGCAGTACTTC.

The rearrangement links TRBV12-5 to TRBJ2-3, with D possibly TRBD2 on 5 matching bases. Trimming took off 6 bases at V and 10 bases at J, with 11 bases between the two ends. CDR1 and CDR2 (germline): LGHNT, FRNRAP. This CDR3 is built from 11 residues. CDR3 nucleotides: TGTGCTAGTGGGGCCGGGATACCGCAGTATTTT. Translating gives CASGAGIPQYF.

Details on this clonotype: This may come from a read error, since a much larger clone is one base off. This sequence joins TRBV4-1 and TRBJ2-7, with a weak D call TRBD2 (6 bases). The length of the CDR3 is 14 residues. Germline V gene sequence: CDR1 MGHRA, CDR2 YSYEKL. As DNA, the CDR3 is TGCGTCAGCAGCCCCAGCGGAGGGACGGACGAGCAGTACTTC. It translates to CVSSPSGGTDEQYF.

The genes are TRBV27 and TRBJ2-7; possible D gene TRBD2, 5 bases. V lost 3 bases, J lost 4 bases, and 13 bases lay in between. CDR1 MNHEY and CDR2 SMNVEV come from the germline V gene (reference sequence). This CDR3 is 14 amino acids long. This chain's CDR3 is CASSFSVGVYEQYF. The CDR3 nucleotides read TGTGCCAGCAGTTTTAGCGTCGGTGTTTACGAGCAGTACTTC.

This clonotype has more than one count but fewer than ten. The chain links TRBV12-3 or TRBV12-4 to TRBJ1-1; TRBD1 matches 11 bases. CDR3 length: 16 residues. Germline trimming cut 1 base from V and 5 bases from J; bases unmatched to any gene: 6. CDR3 nucleotide sequence: TGTGCCAGCAGTTTAGGAGGACAGGGGGCGGAGACTGAAGCTTTCTTT. Translation gives CASSLGGQGAETEAFF.

Concerning this clonotype: A clone one base away is much larger, so this may be a read error. The genes are TRBV9 and TRBJ2-5; D is unresolved. The CDR3 loop spans 13 amino acids. The germline CDR1 and CDR2 sequences are SGDLS and YYNGEE. DNA of the CDR3: TGTGCCAGCAGCGTAGAATTTCAAGAGGCCCAGTACTTC. It translates to CASSVEFQEAQYF.

The rearrangement links TRBV3-1 to TRBJ1-2; 11 nucleotides line up with TRBD1. The CDR3 has 15 amino acids. The trim removed 5 bases at V and 4 bases at J, leaving 6 bases unmatched. In germline, CDR1 is LGHDT, CDR2 YNNKEL (reference sequence). CDR3 in DNA: TGTGCCAGCAGCTGGGACAGGGGGGTTGGCTATGGCTACACCTTC. Its translation is CASSWDRGVGYGYTF. Using reference TRBV3-1 and TRBJ1-2 for the parts outside the CDR3, the full variable domain is DTAVSQTPKYLVTQMGNDKSIKCEQNLGHDTMYWYKQDSKKFLKIMFSYNNKELIINETVPNRFSPKSPDKAHLNLHINSLELGDSAVYFCASSWDRGVGYGYTFGSGTRLTVV.

This clonotype occurred a few times. The chain combines TRBV7-2 with TRBJ2-3; 8 bases are a match to TRBD2. This CDR3 comprises 19 residues. CDR1 and CDR2 from the germline V gene are SGHTA and FQGNSA. Trimming cost V 7 bases and J 8 bases; bases outside gene matches: 26. In DNA, the CDR3 is TGTGCCAGCACCCCCGATCTTCCTCTACGGACAGCCGGGGGGGGTACGCAGTATTTT. Its protein is CASTPDLPLRTAGGGTQYF.

The chain recombines TRBV20-1 with TRBJ2-7, with 8 bases lining up with TRBD1. This CDR3 has 16 residues. CDR1 DFQATT and CDR2 SNEGSKA come from the germline V gene (reference sequence). The V and J ends lost 3 bases and 0 bases, in that order; junction bases with no gene match: 10. The DNA of the CDR3 is TGCAGTGCTAGCCACCCGGGACAGGACAGCTCCTACGAGCAGTACTTC. Protein sequence: CSASHPGQDSSYEQYF.

This clonotype was picked up many times. Since a much larger clone is just one base distant, this may be a read error. The genes are TRBV29-1 and TRBJ2-5; D may correspond to TRBD1 or TRBD2 (5 bases each). The CDR3 has 12 amino acids. Germline lookup yields CDR1 SQVTM and CDR2 ANQGSEA. The CDR3 DNA follows: TGCAGCGTTGAGGTTACCCAGGGACGTCCGGACTTC. Amino acids: CSVEVTQGRPDF.

This clonotype occurred many times. The rearrangement uses TRBV29-1 and TRBJ2-7; D gene uncertain. The germline CDR1 and CDR2 sequences are SQVTM and ANQGSEA. This CDR3 is 12 amino acids long. The V end lost 4 bases, the J end lost 0 bases, and 7 bases lay between the germline ends. The CDR3 loop is CSVGRDSYEQYF. CDR3 nucleotide sequence: TGCAGCGTTGGAAGGGACTCCTACGAGCAGTACTTC.

The chain uses TRBV28 and TRBJ1-4; TRBD1 might be the D (5 bases). CDR3 length: 16 amino acids. V was cut by 4 bases and J by 5 bases, with 17 bases left in between. Germline-derived CDR1 and CDR2 are MDHEN and SYDVKM. CDR3 nucleotide sequence: TGTGCCAGCAGTTGGTTAGGGGTGTTGGAAAATGAAAAACTGTTTTTT. Protein product: CASSWLGVLENEKLFF. The full variable domain, with the rest looked up from reference TRBV28 and TRBJ1-4, is DVKVTQSSRYLVKRTGEKVFLECVQDMDHENMFWYRQDPGLGLRLIYFSYDVKMKEKGDIPEGYSVSREKKERFSLILESASTNQTSMYLCASSWLGVLENEKLFFGSGTQLSVL.

The rearrangement joins TRBV28 to TRBJ1-2, with D perhaps matching TRBD1 (5 bases). Germline loops: CDR1 MDHEN, CDR2 SYDVKM. The length of the CDR3 is 15 residues. Trimming stripped 4 bases from V and 2 bases from J, with 14 bases between. The CDR3 sequence: CASSSPPGFNYGYTF. CDR3 nucleotides: TGTGCCAGCAGTTCGCCCCCAGGGTTCAACTATGGCTACACCTTC.

This clonotype occurred many times. The chain is built from TRBV5-1 and TRBJ2-5; D is unclear. TRBJ2-7 explains the end of the DNA better; the J call may be wrong. The V gene's germline CDR1 is SGHRS and CDR2 YFSETQ. The length of the CDR3 is 14 residues. The CDR3, as DNA: TGCGCCAGCAGCTTCCCGGAGACGAGGAACGAGCAGTACTTC. This sequence encodes CASSFPETRNEQYF.

This clonotype has only a few counts. The V gene is TRBV12-3 or TRBV12-4, the J gene TRBJ2-5; 13 positions match TRBD2. The trim removed 6 bases at V and 2 bases at J, leaving 6 bases unmatched. The CDR3 is made up of 16 amino acids. The CDR3 reads CASRGTSGGVQETQYF. CDR3 coding DNA: TGTGCCAGCAGGGGAACTAGCGGGGGGGTTCAAGAGACCCAGTACTTC.